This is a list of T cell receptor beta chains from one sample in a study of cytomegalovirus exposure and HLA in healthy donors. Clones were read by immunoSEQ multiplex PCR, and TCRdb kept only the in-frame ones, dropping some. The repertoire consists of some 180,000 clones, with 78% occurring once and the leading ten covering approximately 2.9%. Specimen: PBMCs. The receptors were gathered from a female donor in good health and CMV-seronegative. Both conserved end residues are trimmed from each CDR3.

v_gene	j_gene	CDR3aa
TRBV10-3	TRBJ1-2	AISESGHNYGYT
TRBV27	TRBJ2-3	ASSATGRGGGRTDTQY
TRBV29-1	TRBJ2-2	SVVLAGANTGELF
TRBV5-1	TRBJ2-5	ASSLDSGYGQETQY
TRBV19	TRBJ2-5	ASSILGQPQETQY
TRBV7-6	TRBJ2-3	ASSLVPSGRSSFKDTQY
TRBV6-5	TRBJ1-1	ASSYSRGQGEAF
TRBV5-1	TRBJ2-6	ASSSTGQGAGANVLT
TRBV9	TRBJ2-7	ASSVAGGTYEQY
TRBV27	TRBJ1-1	ASSRQAF
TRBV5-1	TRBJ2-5	ASSYPRGFQETQY
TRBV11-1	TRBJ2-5	ASSFWGLAGTMETQY
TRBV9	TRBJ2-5	ASSGTSGRQETQY
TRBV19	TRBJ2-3	ASKMGQGFTDTQY
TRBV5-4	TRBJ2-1	ASSLDSSGLYNEQF
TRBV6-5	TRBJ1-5	ASSLFSNQPQH
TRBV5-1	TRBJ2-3	ASSPGSTDTQY
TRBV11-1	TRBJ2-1	ASSRTGFSEQF
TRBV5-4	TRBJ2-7	ASSQDGTSGLWEQY
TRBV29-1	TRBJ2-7	SVETAGGPQYEQY
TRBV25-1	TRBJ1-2	ASSTGANYGYT
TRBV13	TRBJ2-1	ASSVLAGGQGGNEQF